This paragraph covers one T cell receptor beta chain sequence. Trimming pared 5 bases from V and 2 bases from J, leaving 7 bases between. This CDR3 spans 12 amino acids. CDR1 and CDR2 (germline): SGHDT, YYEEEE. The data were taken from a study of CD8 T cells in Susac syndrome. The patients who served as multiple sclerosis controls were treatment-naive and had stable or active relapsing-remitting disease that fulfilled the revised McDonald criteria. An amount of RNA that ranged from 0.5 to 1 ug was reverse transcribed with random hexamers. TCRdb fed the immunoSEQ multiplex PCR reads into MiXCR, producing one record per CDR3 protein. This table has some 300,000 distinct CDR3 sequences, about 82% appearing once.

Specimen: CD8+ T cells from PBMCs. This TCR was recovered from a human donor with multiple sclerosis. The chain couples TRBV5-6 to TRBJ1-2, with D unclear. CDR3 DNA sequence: TGTGCCAGCAGTTATTTCAACTATGGCTACACCTTC. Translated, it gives CASSYFNYGYTF.